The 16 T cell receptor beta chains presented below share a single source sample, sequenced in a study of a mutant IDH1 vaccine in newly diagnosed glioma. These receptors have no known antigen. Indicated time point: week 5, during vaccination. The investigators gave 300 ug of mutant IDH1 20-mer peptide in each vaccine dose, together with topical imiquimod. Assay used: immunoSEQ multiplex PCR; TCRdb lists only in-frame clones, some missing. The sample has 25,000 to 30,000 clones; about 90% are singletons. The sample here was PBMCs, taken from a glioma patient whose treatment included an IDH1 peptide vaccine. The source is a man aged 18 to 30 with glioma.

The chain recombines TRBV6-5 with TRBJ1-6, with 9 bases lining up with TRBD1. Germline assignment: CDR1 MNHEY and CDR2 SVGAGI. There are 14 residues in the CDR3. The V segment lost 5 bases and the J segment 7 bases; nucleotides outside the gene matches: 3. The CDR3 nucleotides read TGTGCCAGCAGTGGCGGACAGGGGAATTCACCCCTCCACTTT. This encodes CASSGGQGNSPLHF.

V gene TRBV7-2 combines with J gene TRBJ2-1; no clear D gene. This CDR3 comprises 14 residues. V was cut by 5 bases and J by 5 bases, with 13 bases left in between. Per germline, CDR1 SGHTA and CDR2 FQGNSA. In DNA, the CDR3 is TGTGCCAGCAGCCCACGTAGGCAGGACAATGAGCAGTTCTTC. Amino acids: CASSPRRQDNEQFF.

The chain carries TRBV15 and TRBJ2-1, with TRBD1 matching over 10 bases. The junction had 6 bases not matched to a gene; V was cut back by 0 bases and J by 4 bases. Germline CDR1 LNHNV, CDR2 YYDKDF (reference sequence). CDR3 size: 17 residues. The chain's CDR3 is CATSRDGTGVYYNEQFF. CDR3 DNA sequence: TGTGCCACCAGCAGAGATGGGACAGGGGTTTATTACAATGAGCAGTTCTTC.

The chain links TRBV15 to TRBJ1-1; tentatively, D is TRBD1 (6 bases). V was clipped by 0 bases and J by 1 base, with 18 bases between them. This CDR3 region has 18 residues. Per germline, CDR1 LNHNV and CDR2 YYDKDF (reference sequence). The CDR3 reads CATSRDRIQGGGNTEAFF. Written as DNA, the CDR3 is TGTGCCACCAGCAGAGATAGAATCCAAGGGGGAGGGAACACTGAAGCTTTCTTT. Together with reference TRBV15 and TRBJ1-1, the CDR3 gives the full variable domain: DAMVIQNPRYQVTQFGKPVTLSCSQTLNHNVMYWYQQKSSQAPKLLFHYYDKDFNNEADTPDNFQSRRPNTSFCFLDIRSPGLGDTAMYLCATSRDRIQGGGNTEAFFGQGTRLTVV.

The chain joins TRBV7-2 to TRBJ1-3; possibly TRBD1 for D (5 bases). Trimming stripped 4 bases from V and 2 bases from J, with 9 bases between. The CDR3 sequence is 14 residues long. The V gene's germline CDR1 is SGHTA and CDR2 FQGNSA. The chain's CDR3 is CASSYGGPGNTIYF. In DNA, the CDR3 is TGTGCCAGCAGCTACGGGGGACCTGGAAACACCATATATTTT. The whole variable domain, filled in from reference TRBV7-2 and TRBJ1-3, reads GAGVSQSPSNKVTEKGKDVELRCDPISGHTALYWYRQSLGQGLEFLIYFQGNSAPDKSGLPSDRFSAERTGGSVSTLTIQRTQQEDSAVYLCASSYGGPGNTIYFGEGSWLTVV.

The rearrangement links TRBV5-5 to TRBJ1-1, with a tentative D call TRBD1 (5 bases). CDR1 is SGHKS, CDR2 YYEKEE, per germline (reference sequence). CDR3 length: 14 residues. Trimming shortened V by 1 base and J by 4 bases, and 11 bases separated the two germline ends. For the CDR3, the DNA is TGTGCCAGCAGCTTGTTGTCGGGGACCACTGAAGCTTTCTTT. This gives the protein CASSLLSGTTEAFF.

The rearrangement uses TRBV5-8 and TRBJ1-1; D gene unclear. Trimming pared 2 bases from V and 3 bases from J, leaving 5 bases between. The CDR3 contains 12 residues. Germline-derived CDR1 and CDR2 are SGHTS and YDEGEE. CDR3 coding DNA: TGTGCCAGCAGCTTACAGTACACTGAAGCTTTCTTT. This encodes CASSLQYTEAFF.

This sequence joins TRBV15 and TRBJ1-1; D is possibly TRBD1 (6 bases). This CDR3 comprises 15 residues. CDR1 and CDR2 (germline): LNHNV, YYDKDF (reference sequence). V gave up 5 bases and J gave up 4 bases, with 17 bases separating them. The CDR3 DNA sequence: TGTGCCACCAGCCCCCGCGGCAGGGGTCTCACTGAAGCTTTCTTT. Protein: CATSPRGRGLTEAFF.

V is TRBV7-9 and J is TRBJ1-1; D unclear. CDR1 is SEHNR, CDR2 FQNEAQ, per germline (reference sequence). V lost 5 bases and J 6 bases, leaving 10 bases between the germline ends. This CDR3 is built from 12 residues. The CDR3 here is CASSPQGPEAFF. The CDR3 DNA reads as TGTGCCAGCAGCCCGCAAGGACCTGAAGCTTTCTTT.

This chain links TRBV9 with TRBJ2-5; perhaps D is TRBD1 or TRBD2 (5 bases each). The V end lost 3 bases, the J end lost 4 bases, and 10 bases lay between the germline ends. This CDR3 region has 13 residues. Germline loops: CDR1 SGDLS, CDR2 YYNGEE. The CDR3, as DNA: TGTGCCAGCAGCGCTAGTGGGGGAGAGACCCAGTACTTC. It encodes CASSASGGETQYF.

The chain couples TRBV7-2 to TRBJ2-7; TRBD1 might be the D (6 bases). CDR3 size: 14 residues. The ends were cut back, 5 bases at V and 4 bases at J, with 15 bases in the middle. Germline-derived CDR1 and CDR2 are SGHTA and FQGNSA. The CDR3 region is CASSPDRSRYEQYF. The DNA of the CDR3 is TGTGCCAGCAGCCCGGACAGAAGCAGGTACGAGCAGTACTTC.

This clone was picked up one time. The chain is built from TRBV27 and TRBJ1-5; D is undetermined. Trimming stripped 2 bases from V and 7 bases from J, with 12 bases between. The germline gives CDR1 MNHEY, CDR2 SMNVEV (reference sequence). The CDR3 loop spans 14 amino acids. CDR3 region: CASSLDREGQPQHF. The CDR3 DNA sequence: TGTGCCAGCAGTTTAGACCGGGAAGGCCAGCCCCAGCATTTT.

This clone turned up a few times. The CDR3 loop is CASSSTGRTYEQYF. Here the CDR3 DNA reads TGTGCCAGTAGTTCGACAGGGCGTACCTACGAGCAGTACTTC. The chain combines TRBV19 with TRBJ2-7; 7 bases fit TRBD1. The V gene end was trimmed by 5 bases and the J gene end by 2 bases; junction bases not matched to a gene: 6. The CDR3 runs to 14 residues. Germline CDR1 LNHDA, CDR2 SQIVND (reference sequence).

The CDR3 reads CAWRWREVVGELFF. The CDR3, as DNA: TGTGCCTGGAGGTGGAGGGAGGTGGTCGGGGAGCTGTTTTTT. V usage is TRBV30 and J usage is TRBJ2-2; D is possibly TRBD2 (6 bases). This CDR3 has 14 amino acids. Germline V gene data show CDR1 as GTSNPN and CDR2 as SVGIG (reference sequence). Trimming removed 3 bases from V and 7 bases from J, with 15 bases in between.

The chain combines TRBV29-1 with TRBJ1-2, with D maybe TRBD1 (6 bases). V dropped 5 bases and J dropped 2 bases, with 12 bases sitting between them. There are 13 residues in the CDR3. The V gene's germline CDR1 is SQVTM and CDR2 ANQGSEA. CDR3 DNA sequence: TGCAGCGTTAAACCAACAGGGAACTATGGCTACACCTTC. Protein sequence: CSVKPTGNYGYTF.

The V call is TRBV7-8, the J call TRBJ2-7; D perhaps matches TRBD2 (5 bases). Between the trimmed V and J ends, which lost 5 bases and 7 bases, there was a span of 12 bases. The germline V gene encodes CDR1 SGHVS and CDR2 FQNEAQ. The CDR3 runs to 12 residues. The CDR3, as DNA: TGTGCCAGCAGCCTCTTCGGCGGGGAGCAGTACTTC. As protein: CASSLFGGEQYF.